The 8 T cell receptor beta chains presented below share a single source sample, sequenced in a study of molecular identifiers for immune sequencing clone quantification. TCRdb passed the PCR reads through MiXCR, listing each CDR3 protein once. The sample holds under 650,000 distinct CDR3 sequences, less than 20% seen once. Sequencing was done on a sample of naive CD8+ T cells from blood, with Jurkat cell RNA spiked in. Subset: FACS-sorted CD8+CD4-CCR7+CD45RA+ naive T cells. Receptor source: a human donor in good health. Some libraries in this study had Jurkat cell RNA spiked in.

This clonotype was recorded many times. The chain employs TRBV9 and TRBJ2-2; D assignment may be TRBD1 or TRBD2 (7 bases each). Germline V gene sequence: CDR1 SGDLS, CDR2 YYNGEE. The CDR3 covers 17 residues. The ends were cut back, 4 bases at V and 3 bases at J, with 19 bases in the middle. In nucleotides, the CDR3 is TGTGCCAGCAGCCTTTCAGGGGGGGCGTTCGACACCGGGGAGCTGTTTTTT. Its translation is CASSLSGGAFDTGELFF.

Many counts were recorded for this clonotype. CDR3 loop: CASRGGSEKLFF. CDR3 in DNA: TGTGCCAGCAGGGGGGGGAGCGAAAAACTGTTTTTT. The rearrangement links TRBV6-5 to TRBJ1-4, with a possible D match to TRBD1 (5 bases). This CDR3 has 12 residues. Germline CDR1 MNHEY, CDR2 SVGAGI. Trimming pared 6 bases from V and 8 bases from J, leaving 10 bases between.

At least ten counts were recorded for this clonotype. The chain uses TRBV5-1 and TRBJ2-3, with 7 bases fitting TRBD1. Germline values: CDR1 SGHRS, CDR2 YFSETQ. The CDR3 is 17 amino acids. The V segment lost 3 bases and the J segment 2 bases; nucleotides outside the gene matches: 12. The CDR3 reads CASSSLPGQDTTDTQYF. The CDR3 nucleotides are TGCGCCAGCAGCTCGCTCCCCGGACAGGACACCACAGATACGCAGTATTTT.

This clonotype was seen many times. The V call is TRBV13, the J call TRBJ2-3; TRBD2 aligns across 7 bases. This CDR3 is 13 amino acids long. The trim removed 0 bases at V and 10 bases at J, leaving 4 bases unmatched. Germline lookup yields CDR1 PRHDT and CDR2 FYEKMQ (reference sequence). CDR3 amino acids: CASSLGGGSPQYF. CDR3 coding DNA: TGTGCCAGCAGCTTAGGGGGCGGGAGTCCGCAGTATTTT.

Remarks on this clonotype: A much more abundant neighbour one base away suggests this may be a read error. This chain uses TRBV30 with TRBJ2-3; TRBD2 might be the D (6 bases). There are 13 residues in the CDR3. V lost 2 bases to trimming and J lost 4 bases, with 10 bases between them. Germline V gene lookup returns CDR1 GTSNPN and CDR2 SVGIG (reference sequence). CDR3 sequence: CAWSSGDADTQYF. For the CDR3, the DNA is TGTGCCTGGAGTTCGGGGGATGCAGATACGCAGTATTTT.

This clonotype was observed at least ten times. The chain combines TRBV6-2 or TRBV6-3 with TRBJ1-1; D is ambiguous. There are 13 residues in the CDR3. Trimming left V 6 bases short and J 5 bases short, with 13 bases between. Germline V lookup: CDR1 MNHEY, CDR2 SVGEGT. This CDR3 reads CASRRNPGTEAFF. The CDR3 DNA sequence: TGTGCCAGCAGACGGAACCCTGGGACTGAAGCTTTCTTT.

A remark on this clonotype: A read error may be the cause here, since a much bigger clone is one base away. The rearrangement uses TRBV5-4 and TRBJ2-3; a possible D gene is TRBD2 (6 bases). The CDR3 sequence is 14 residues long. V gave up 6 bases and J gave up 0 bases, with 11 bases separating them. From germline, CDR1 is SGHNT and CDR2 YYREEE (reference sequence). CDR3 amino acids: CASTYGTSTDTQYF. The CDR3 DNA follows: TGTGCCAGCACCTATGGGACTAGCACAGATACGCAGTATTTT.

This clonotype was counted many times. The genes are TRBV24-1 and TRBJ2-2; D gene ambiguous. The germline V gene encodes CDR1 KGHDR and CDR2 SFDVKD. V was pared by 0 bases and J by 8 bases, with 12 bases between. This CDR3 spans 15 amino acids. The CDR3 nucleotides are TGTGCCACCAGTGATTTGCTCAGGAGTGGTGGGGAGCTGTTTTTT. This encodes CATSDLLRSGGELFF.